This T cell receptor beta chain was sequenced for a study of blood T cells in healthy people across ages. Looking at the study overall: About one barcoded beta molecule per two T cells was the capture yield of template switching.

General study points: Donors of long life had a larger count of naive CD4+ cells and greater diversity than aged donors.

Concerning this clonotype itself: No antigen is known for it. A single base separates this from a much larger clone, so it may be a read error.

Germline assignment: CDR1 LGHNA and CDR2 YNFKEQ. This CDR3 comprises 14 residues. It was with a sample-barcoded 5' primer and a J-beta primer mix that a second PCR of roughly 6 to 12 cycles was run. TCRdb recomputed calls from the 5' RACE reads with MiXCR, one row per CDR3 protein. Of approximately 690,000 distinct CDR3 sequences detected, roughly 53% appear once; the ten largest clones hold over 30%. The chain links TRBV4-2 to TRBJ2-1; no clear D gene. The tail of the sequence fits TRBJ2-7 better, so the J call may be wrong. The clonotype was recovered from a man aged 60 to 69 in good health. The sample was blood. The CDR3 is CASSQAKYGNEQYF. In nucleotides, the CDR3 is TGTGCCAGCAGCCAGGCCAAATATGGCAATGAGCAGTACTTC.